The 20 T cell receptor beta chains listed next were all sequenced from one sample in a study of response to subunit inactivated influenza vaccine. TCRdb itself ran the RT-PCR reads through MiXCR, one entry per CDR3 protein. The sample has 630,000 or so distinct CDR3 sequences; approximately 15% are singletons. Source: PBMCs from blood, taken 12 days after vaccination. These receptor sequences come from a middle-aged man who received an inactivated influenza vaccine.

This clonotype was seen more than once but under ten times. The chain couples TRBV7-2 to TRBJ1-5; D is uncertain. The CDR3 consists of 17 residues. Germline CDR1 and CDR2: SGHTA and FQGNSA. Trimming pared 5 bases from V and 0 bases from J, leaving 17 bases between. The CDR3 DNA reads TGTGCCAGCAGCGAGATATGGGCAGGATTTAGCAATCAGCCCCAGCATTTT. Translation gives CASSEIWAGFSNQPQHF.

Many counts were recorded for this clonotype. The chain couples TRBV12-3 or TRBV12-4 to TRBJ2-7; D is undetermined. The CDR3 consists of 13 residues. Trimming shortened V by 2 bases and J by 6 bases, and 11 bases separated the two germline ends. The CDR3 nucleotides read TGTGCCAGCAGTTTAAGGAGTGGTGGCGAGCAGTACTTC. Amino acids: CASSLRSGGEQYF.

In its sample, this clonotype was seen a few times. The chain joins TRBV20-1 to TRBJ1-1; no definite D call. Trimming stripped 3 bases from V and 5 bases from J, with 19 bases between. Germline V CDR1 and CDR2: DFQATT, SNEGSKA (reference sequence). This CDR3 contains 15 residues. CDR3 protein: CSARINGPRGTEAFF. CDR3 in DNA: TGCAGTGCTAGGATCAACGGGCCCCGAGGGACTGAAGCTTTCTTT.

This clonotype was observed a handful of times. The gene calls are TRBV7-2 and TRBJ1-2, with a possible D match to TRBD1 (5 bases). The ends were cut back, 5 bases at V and 4 bases at J, with 11 bases in the middle. The CDR3 loop spans 13 amino acids. In germline, CDR1 is SGHTA, CDR2 FQGNSA. This CDR3 is CASSPAGTYGYTF. In nucleotides, the CDR3 is TGTGCCAGCAGCCCCGCAGGGACCTATGGCTACACCTTC. Together with reference TRBV7-2 and TRBJ1-2, the CDR3 gives the full variable domain: GAGVSQSPSNKVTEKGKDVELRCDPISGHTALYWYRQSLGQGLEFLIYFQGNSAPDKSGLPSDRFSAERTGGSVSTLTIQRTQQEDSAVYLCASSPAGTYGYTFGSGTRLTVV.

This clonotype was detected only a few times. Here the CDR3 reads CASRLTGTDNSPLHF. In DNA, the CDR3 is TGTGCCAGCAGGCTAACCGGGACAGATAATTCACCCCTCCACTTT. V gene TRBV2 combines with J gene TRBJ1-6; TRBD1 aligns across 7 bases. The ends lost 6 bases at V and 5 bases at J; junction bases unmatched: 7. This CDR3 is 15 amino acids long. CDR1 and CDR2 from the germline V gene are SNHLY and FYNNEI.

This clonotype was recorded at least ten times. V usage is TRBV25-1 and J usage is TRBJ1-4; 9 nucleotides agree with TRBD1. CDR1 and CDR2 from the germline V gene are MGHDK and SYGVNS. Trimming removed 10 bases from V and 0 bases from J; junction bases left unmatched: 6. The CDR3 covers 15 residues. The CDR3 region has the DNA TGTGCCACCGGACAGGGGACCGCAACTAATGAAAAACTGTTTTTT. Protein: CATGQGTATNEKLFF.

This clonotype was counted only a few times. The CDR3 bases are TGTGCCAGCAGAGAGGGATTAGCGGGGGGCCCGCCTTTCTTC. Its translation is CASREGLAGGPPFF. The chain recombines TRBV2 with TRBJ2-1; 10 bases map to TRBD2. The ends lost 6 bases at V and 16 bases at J; junction bases unmatched: 15. This CDR3 has 14 amino acids. The germline V gene encodes CDR1 SNHLY and CDR2 FYNNEI.

This chain joins TRBV6-1 and TRBJ2-7; D is ambiguous. Germline CDR1 is MNHNS and CDR2 is SASEGT. CDR3 length: 10 amino acids. Trimming shortened V by 10 bases and J by 7 bases, and 11 bases separated the two germline ends. CDR3: CATPKGEQYF. The CDR3 DNA sequence: TGTGCCACCCCTAAGGGTGAGCAGTACTTC.

This clonotype was counted many times. The gene calls are TRBV12-3 or TRBV12-4 and TRBJ2-1; D may match TRBD1 or TRBD2 (5 bases each). The CDR3 extends over 16 amino acids. V was cut by 6 bases and J by 0 bases, with 15 bases left in between. The CDR3 coding sequence is TGTGCCAGCAGGCACAGGACTGGAAGCTCCTACAATGAGCAGTTCTTC. Its translation: CASRHRTGSSYNEQFF.

To note about this clonotype: A much more abundant neighbour one base away suggests this may be a read error. The genes are TRBV7-9 and TRBJ2-5; D is undetermined. The CDR3 covers 13 residues. Between the trimmed V and J ends, which lost 3 bases and 2 bases, there was a span of 7 bases. CDR1 is SEHNR, CDR2 FQNEAQ, per germline (reference sequence). The chain's CDR3 is CASSLEWQETQYF. The CDR3 coding sequence is TGTGCCAGCAGCTTGGAGTGGCAAGAGACCCAGTACTTC.

Only a few counts were recorded for this clonotype. This chain connects TRBV14 to TRBJ2-3, with unresolved D. V was trimmed by 0 bases and J by 10 bases, leaving 8 bases between them. This CDR3 has 12 residues. Germline lookup yields CDR1 SGHDN and CDR2 FVKESK. CDR3 bases: TGTGCCAGCAGCCAAGATGGCGTCGCGCAGTATTTT. Amino acid sequence: CASSQDGVAQYF.

The gene calls are TRBV15 and TRBJ2-2; 7 nucleotides match TRBD1. V shed 1 base, J shed 2 bases, and the junction held 4 bases outside the gene matches. CDR3 size: 16 residues. Germline lookup yields CDR1 LNHNV and CDR2 YYDKDF (reference sequence). The CDR3 DNA sequence: TGTGCCACCAGCAGAGCAACAGGGGCCAACACCGGGGAGCTGTTTTTT. It yields the protein CATSRATGANTGELFF.

V is TRBV10-3 and J is TRBJ2-3; the D call may be TRBD1 or TRBD2 (5 bases each). V shed 3 bases and J shed 2 bases, with 6 bases lying between them. The CDR3 spans 13 residues. Germline values: CDR1 ENHRY, CDR2 SYGVKD. The CDR3 nucleotides are TGTGCCATCAGTGACGGGGCCACAGATACGCAGTATTTT. It encodes CAISDGATDTQYF.

This clonotype was detected only a few times. V gene TRBV7-9 combines with J gene TRBJ1-2; 10 nucleotides match TRBD1. The CDR3 runs 14 residues. Germline CDR1 reads SEHNR; CDR2 reads FQNEAQ (reference sequence). With 5 bases clipped from V and 8 bases from J, the junction kept 8 bases outside the gene matches. In DNA form, the CDR3 reads TGTGCCAGCAGCCCAAGACAGGGGGCTGGAGGCTACACCTTC. Its protein is CASSPRQGAGGYTF.

This clonotype was recorded a few times. The chain links TRBV29-1 to TRBJ1-1; tentatively, D is TRBD1 (6 bases). V was pared by 7 bases and J by 1 base, with 13 bases between. The CDR3 runs to 13 residues. Germline-derived CDR1 and CDR2 are SQVTM and ANQGSEA. The CDR3 region has the DNA TGCAGCGGGGGGGGCGGAGGGAACACTGAAGCTTTCTTT. It specifies CSGGGGGNTEAFF.

This clonotype was observed a handful of times. This sequence joins TRBV2 and TRBJ2-7, with TRBD1 matching 8 bases. Germline V gene lookup returns CDR1 SNHLY and CDR2 FYNNEI. Trimming removed 6 bases from V and 3 bases from J; junction bases left unmatched: 13. The CDR3 is made up of 16 amino acids. The DNA for the CDR3 is TGTGCCAGCAGCCGACGGGGGACAGGAGAGAACTACGAGCAGTACTTC. Amino acid sequence: CASSRRGTGENYEQYF. Supplemented by reference TRBV2 and TRBJ2-7, the full variable domain reads EPEVTQTPSHQVTQMGQEVILRCVPISNHLYFYWYRQILGQKVEFLVSFYNNEISEKSEIFDDQFSVERPDGSNFTLKIRSTKLEDSAMYFCASSRRGTGENYEQYFGPGTRLTVT.

The sample holds a few counts of this clonotype. The V gene is TRBV4-3, the J gene TRBJ2-7; D unclear. Deletions cut 1 base from V and 3 bases from J, with 13 bases between. Germline values: CDR1 LGHNA, CDR2 YSLEER. The CDR3 is 15 amino acids. For the CDR3, the DNA is TGCGCCAGCAGCCAAGTGGGCAGTACCTTCTACGAGCAGTACTTC. Translation gives CASSQVGSTFYEQYF.

This clonotype was observed a single time. J is TRBJ2-3 and V is TRBV3-1; D possibly matches TRBD1 or TRBD2 (5 bases each). Trimming cost V 4 bases and J 3 bases, with 26 bases left between them. CDR1 is LGHDT, CDR2 YNNKEL, per germline (reference sequence). The CDR3 has 19 residues. CDR3 in amino acids: CASSPVPVDTFGRTDTQYF. The DNA for the CDR3 is TGTGCCAGCAGCCCGGTACCCGTGGACACCTTTGGGAGAACAGATACGCAGTATTTT.

CDR3 nucleotides: TGTGCCAGCAGCCAAAACAGGGAGCGCGGCTCCTACGAGCAGTACTTC. Amino acids: CASSQNRERGSYEQYF. J is TRBJ2-7 and V is TRBV11-2, with D possibly matching TRBD1 (6 bases). V was shortened by 5 bases and J by 0 bases, with 17 bases between the two germline ends. The germline CDR1 and CDR2 sequences are SGHAT and FQNNGV. This CDR3 spans 16 amino acids.

This clonotype was seen a handful of times. The J gene is TRBJ1-6, the V gene TRBV29-1, with TRBD1 as a possible D gene (6 bases). This CDR3 has 13 residues. Germline V lookup: CDR1 SQVTM, CDR2 ANQGSEA. V shed 7 bases and J shed 7 bases, with 14 bases lying between them. CDR3 coding DNA: TGCAGCGCCGGGCAGGGGAGGAATTCACCCCTCCACTTT. It codes for CSAGQGRNSPLHF.